The 16 T cell receptor beta chains listed next were all sequenced from one sample in a study of CD8+ T cells in alopecia areata (dated by TCRdb to 2017 to 2018). The receptor library was made with the immunoSEQ multiplex PCR assay. To provide template for TCR sequencing, every sample had RNA extracted and reverse transcribed into cDNA. In TCRdb, the immuneACCESS table is reduced to in-frame sequences with V and J assigned. These tables do not hold every clone; where another copy was compared, an unresolved V gene accounts for under half, and the others remain unexplained. In this sample the table shows under 70,000 clones, approximately 61% of which occur a single time. The biggest ten clones account for over 15% of the sample. Taken with the paper, the label for time point translates to: baseline before oral tofacitinib. Source: CD8+ T cells sorted from blood, taken at week 0. All receptors derive from a human donor with alopecia areata.

The rearrangement joins TRBV27 to TRBJ2-7; 7 positions agree with TRBD1. Trimming cost V 6 bases and J 3 bases; bases outside gene matches: 5. The CDR3 consists of 13 residues. Per the germline V gene, CDR1 is MNHEY and CDR2 is SMNVEV (reference sequence). As DNA, the CDR3 is TGTGCCAGCAGGGGGACAGCGAACTACGAGCAGTACTTC. Translating gives CASRGTANYEQYF.

This clone was seen a handful of times. The V and J genes are TRBV25-1 and TRBJ2-5; D may be TRBD1 (6 bases). The CDR3 consists of 14 residues. The V end lost 8 bases, the J end lost 1 base, and 14 bases lay between the germline ends. CDR1 is MGHDK, CDR2 SYGVNS, per germline. The CDR3, as DNA: TGTGCCAGCCAACAGGGAAGTGGCCAAGAGACCCAGTACTTC. Residues: CASQQGSGQETQYF.

This clone was counted between two and nine times. This chain joins TRBV27 and TRBJ2-7; no firm D call. The germline CDR1 and CDR2 sequences are MNHEY and SMNVEV (reference sequence). This CDR3 has 16 amino acids. V was trimmed by 4 bases and J by 3 bases, leaving 19 bases between them. CDR3 residues: CASSSMLGNNYYEQYF. CDR3 nucleotide sequence: TGTGCCAGCAGTTCAATGTTGGGAAATAACTACTACGAGCAGTACTTC.

V and J are TRBV27 and TRBJ2-7, with 7 bases aligning to TRBD2. Germline lookup yields CDR1 MNHEY and CDR2 SMNVEV (reference sequence). With 6 bases clipped from V and 5 bases from J, the junction kept 10 bases outside the gene matches. This CDR3 comprises 14 residues. DNA for the CDR3: TGTGCCAGCAGCCCAAATACCGGGACTAACGAGCAGTACTTC. It codes for CASSPNTGTNEQYF.

The chain's CDR3 is CSFQGTTNEKLFF. CDR3 DNA sequence: TGCAGCTTTCAGGGAACAACTAATGAAAAACTGTTTTTT. The V gene is TRBV29-1, the J gene TRBJ1-4, with D possibly matching TRBD1 (5 bases). Looked up from germline, CDR1 is SQVTM and CDR2 is ANQGSEA. The CDR3 consists of 13 residues. Between the trimmed V and J ends, which lost 8 bases and 0 bases, there was a span of 10 bases.

The CDR3 sequence is CASRRRDSISDTQYF. In DNA form, the CDR3 reads TGCGCCAGCAGGCGACGGGACTCCATCTCAGATACGCAGTATTTT. The genes are TRBV5-1 and TRBJ2-3, with a possible D match to TRBD2 (6 bases). V lost 5 bases, J lost 4 bases, and 17 bases lay in between. Germline-derived CDR1 and CDR2 are SGHRS and YFSETQ. The CDR3 has 15 amino acids.

The rearrangement links TRBV27 to TRBJ1-5, with 10 nucleotides matching TRBD1. The CDR3 length is 14 residues. With V trimmed by 4 bases and J by 4 bases, 1 base remained unmatched. Germline CDR1 is MNHEY and CDR2 is SMNVEV (reference sequence). In nucleotides, the CDR3 is TGTGCCAGCAGTTGGACAGGGGGGAATCAGCCCCAGCATTTT. Translating it yields CASSWTGGNQPQHF.

The CDR3 region is CASSFLGTGDYEQYF. For the CDR3, the DNA is TGCGCCAGCAGCTTCTTAGGGACAGGGGACTACGAGCAGTACTTC. The chain is built from TRBV5-1 and TRBJ2-7; 10 bases agree with TRBD1. From germline, CDR1 is SGHRS and CDR2 YFSETQ. Unmatched junction bases numbered 5, after V lost 2 bases and J lost 3 bases. CDR3 length: 15 amino acids.

This clone was seen a few times. The J gene is TRBJ2-2, the V gene TRBV27; D might be TRBD2 (5 bases). This CDR3 contains 11 residues. Per germline, CDR1 MNHEY and CDR2 SMNVEV (reference sequence). CDR3 DNA: TGTGGCTGCGGAGGCACCGGGGAGCTGTTTTTT. As protein: CGCGGTGELFF.

This clone was counted only a few times. V usage is TRBV15 and J usage is TRBJ2-1; D not certain. Per germline, CDR1 LNHNV and CDR2 YYDKDF (reference sequence). V was trimmed by 1 base and J by 7 bases, leaving 2 bases between them. The CDR3 spans 11 residues. Written as DNA, the CDR3 is TGTGCCACCAGCAGAGTTAATGAGCAGTTCTTC. Translating gives CATSRVNEQFF.

The genes are TRBV27 and TRBJ1-1; TRBD1 is a possible D gene (5 bases). The CDR3 has 14 residues. V lost 0 bases and J lost 5, with 10 bases in between. CDR1 is MNHEY and CDR2 is SMNVEV in the germline V gene (reference sequence). CDR3 in amino acids: CASSLSVGGTEAFF. In DNA form, the CDR3 reads TGTGCCAGCAGTTTATCTGTCGGGGGTACTGAAGCTTTCTTT.

The rearrangement joins TRBV5-1 to TRBJ2-7; no clear D gene. Trimming stripped 0 bases from V and 2 bases from J, with 9 bases between. The length of the CDR3 is 14 residues. Germline CDR1 SGHRS, CDR2 YFSETQ. The CDR3 bases are TGCGCCAGCAGCTTGGGGTTATCTACCTACGAGCAGTACTTC. It codes for CASSLGLSTYEQYF.

This clone showed up just a few times. The J gene is TRBJ2-3, the V gene TRBV4-2; a possible D gene is TRBD2 (6 bases). V dropped 3 bases and J dropped 5 bases, with 18 bases sitting between them. Germline V CDR1 and CDR2: LGHNA, YNFKEQ. The CDR3 has 16 residues. In DNA, the CDR3 is TGTGCCAGCAGCCAGGAACTTGGGACTCTCAGAGATACGCAGTATTTT. Translation gives CASSQELGTLRDTQYF.

The chain is built from TRBV2 and TRBJ1-5; tentative D call: TRBD1 (6 bases). Trimming left V 1 base short and J 2 bases short, with 12 bases between. Germline CDR1 reads SNHLY; CDR2 reads FYNNEI. CDR3 length: 16 residues. As DNA, the CDR3 is TGTGCCAGCAGTGAAGGGTTGGGGGCTGGCAATCAGCCCCAGCATTTT. This codes for CASSEGLGAGNQPQHF.

The V gene is TRBV23-1, the J gene TRBJ2-7; 9 nucleotides match TRBD1. TRBV23-1 is an open reading frame whose function is uncertain. V lost 3 bases to trimming and J lost 2 bases; unmatched junction nucleotides: 14. The CDR3 totals 18 residues. CDR3 loop: CASSHLTGGQRNPYEQYF. The CDR3 bases are TGCGCCAGCAGTCACTTAACAGGGGGCCAACGTAACCCCTACGAGCAGTACTTC.

This clone came up a few times. This chain connects TRBV11-2 to TRBJ2-2; 12 bases fit TRBD1. This CDR3 is built from 16 residues. V was clipped by 3 bases and J by 7 bases; unmatched bases: 6. CDR1 SGHAT and CDR2 FQNNGV come from the germline V gene. The CDR3 spells CASSFPGQGARGELFF. In DNA, the CDR3 is TGTGCCAGCAGCTTTCCGGGACAGGGGGCGCGCGGGGAGCTGTTTTTT.